This T cell receptor beta chain was captured in a study of T cell responses to AZD1222 COVID-19 vaccine. Germline CDR1 and CDR2: SEHNR and FQNEAQ (reference sequence). The CDR3 consists of 15 residues. Trimming removed 3 bases from V and 5 bases from J, with 13 bases in between. This clone turned up a few times. No antigen is known for it. The method was immunoSEQ multiplex PCR; TCRdb's version includes in-frame clones alone and lacks a portion of them. Of around 79,000 clones in the sample, more than 70% are singletons; the top ten hold about 20%. Study results and caveats: Spike-specific TCR repertoires showed rising breadth and depth after two AZD1222 doses. Repertoires were obtained solely post-peak T cell response. CD4 TCRs covered the whole spike, strongest at regions 160-218 and 743-854.

The gene calls are TRBV7-9 and TRBJ2-2; D might be TRBD1 (6 bases). This clonotype was sampled from an adult in good health. The sequencing here drew on peripheral blood, taken on day 0 of AZD1222 vaccination. Here the CDR3 reads CASSFTGQQTGELFF. Here the CDR3 DNA reads TGTGCCAGCAGCTTTACGGGACAACAAACCGGGGAGCTGTTTTTT.